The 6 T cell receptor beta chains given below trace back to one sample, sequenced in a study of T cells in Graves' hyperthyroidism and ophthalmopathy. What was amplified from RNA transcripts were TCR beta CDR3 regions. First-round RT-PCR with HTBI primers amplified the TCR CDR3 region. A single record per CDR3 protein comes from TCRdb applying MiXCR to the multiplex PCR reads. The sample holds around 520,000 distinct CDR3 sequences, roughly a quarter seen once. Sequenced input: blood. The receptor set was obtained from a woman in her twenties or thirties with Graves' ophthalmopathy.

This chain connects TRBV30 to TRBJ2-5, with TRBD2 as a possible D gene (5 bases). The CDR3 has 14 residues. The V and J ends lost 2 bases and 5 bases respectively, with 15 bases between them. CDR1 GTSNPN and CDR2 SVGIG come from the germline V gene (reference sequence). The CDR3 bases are TGTGCCTGGAGTAACAGCCCCAGAGGGGAGACCCAGTACTTC. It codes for CAWSNSPRGETQYF. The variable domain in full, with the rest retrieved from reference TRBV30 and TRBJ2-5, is SQTIHQWPATLVQPVGSPLSLECTVEGTSNPNLYWYRQAAGRGLQLLFYSVGIGQISSEVPQNLSASRPQDRQFILSSKKLLLSDSGFYLCAWSNSPRGETQYFGPGTRLLVL.

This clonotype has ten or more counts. The CDR3 loop reads CASSQGSQVGTRQLSRAFF. Written as DNA, the CDR3 is TGCGCCAGCAGCCAAGGGTCCCAAGTCGGGACGCGGCAATTATCGAGAGCTTTCTTT. The chain uses TRBV4-1 and TRBJ1-1; tentative D call: TRBD1 (5 bases). The CDR3 sequence is 19 residues long. Germline V CDR1 and CDR2: MGHRA, YSYEKL. The V and J ends lost 1 base and 10 bases respectively, with 31 bases between them.

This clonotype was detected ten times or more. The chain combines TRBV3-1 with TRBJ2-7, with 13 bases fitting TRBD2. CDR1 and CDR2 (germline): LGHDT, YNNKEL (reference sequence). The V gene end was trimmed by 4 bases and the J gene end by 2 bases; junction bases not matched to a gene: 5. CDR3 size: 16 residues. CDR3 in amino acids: CASSPGLAGATYEQYF. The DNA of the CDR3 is TGTGCCAGCAGCCCCGGACTAGCGGGGGCGACCTACGAGCAGTACTTC.

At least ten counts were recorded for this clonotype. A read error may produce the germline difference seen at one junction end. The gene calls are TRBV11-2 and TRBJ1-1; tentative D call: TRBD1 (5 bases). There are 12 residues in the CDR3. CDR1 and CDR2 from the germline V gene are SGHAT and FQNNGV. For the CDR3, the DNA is TGTGCCAGCAGCTTCGTCCTTCTCGGGGCTTTCTTC. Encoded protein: CASSFVLLGAFF.

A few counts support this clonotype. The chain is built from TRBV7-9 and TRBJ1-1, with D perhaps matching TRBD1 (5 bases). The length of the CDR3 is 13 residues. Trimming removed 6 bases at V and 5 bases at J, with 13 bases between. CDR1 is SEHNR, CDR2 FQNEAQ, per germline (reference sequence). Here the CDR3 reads CASREWGETEAFF. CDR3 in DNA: TGTGCCAGCAGGGAGTGGGGGGAGACTGAAGCTTTCTTT. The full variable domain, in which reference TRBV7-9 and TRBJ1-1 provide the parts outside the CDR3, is DTGVSQNPRHKITKRGQNVTFRCDPISEHNRLYWYRQTLGQGPEFLTYFQNEAQLEKSRLLSDRFSAERPKGSFSTLEIQRTEQGDSAMYLCASREWGETEAFFGQGTRLTVV.

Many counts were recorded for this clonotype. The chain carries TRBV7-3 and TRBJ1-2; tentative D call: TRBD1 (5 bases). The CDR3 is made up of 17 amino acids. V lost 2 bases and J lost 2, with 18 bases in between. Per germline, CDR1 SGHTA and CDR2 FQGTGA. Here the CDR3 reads CASSLVARGFRNYGYTF. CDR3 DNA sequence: TGTGCCAGCAGCTTAGTCGCCCGGGGGTTTAGAAACTATGGCTACACCTTC. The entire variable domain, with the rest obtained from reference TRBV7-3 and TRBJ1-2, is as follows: GAGVSQTPSNKVTEKGKYVELRCDPISGHTALYWYRQSLGQGPEFLIYFQGTGAADDSGLPNDRFFAVRPEGSVSTLKIQRTERGDSAVYLCASSLVARGFRNYGYTFGSGTRLTVV.